This TCR beta chain was obtained from a study of T cell changes during pregnancy in multiple sclerosis. Clones were read by immunoSEQ multiplex PCR, and TCRdb kept only the in-frame ones, dropping some. The table shows around 58,000 clones, with 90% to 95% occurring only once. This clone appeared a single time. Sequencing used peripheral blood, obtained before pregnancy. This clonotype originated in a female donor with multiple sclerosis, enrolled in a pregnancy study.

The CDR3 nucleotides are TGTGCCAGCAGTTTGGGACATTATGAGGGAAACACCATATATTTT. The encoded protein is CASSLGHYEGNTIYF. The chain has TRBV6-5 and TRBJ1-3; tentative D call: TRBD1 (6 bases). Trimming took off 4 bases at V and 4 bases at J, with 14 bases between the two ends. Germline CDR1 is MNHEY and CDR2 is SVGAGI. This CDR3 is built from 15 residues.